These T cell receptor beta chains were read from a single sample in a study of cytomegalovirus exposure and HLA in healthy donors. The assay was immunoSEQ multiplex PCR, and TCRdb's table has in-frame clones only and misses some. The sample carries 90,000 to 150,000 clones, approximately 78% recorded once. Sequenced sample: PBMCs. The receptors come from a woman in her 30s in good health and CMV-seropositive. Both conserved end residues are part of each CDR3. The D gene is left open where the match is weak. Some rows have no size entry. The others give once, few or many, or a class for an expanded clone.

>once|TRBV4-1|TRBJ2-7|.
TGCGCCAGCAGCCAAGTCCCAGGGGCCAGTTCCTACGAGCAGTACTTC
CASSQVPGASSYEQYF
>.|TRBV7-9|TRBJ2-6|.
TGTGCCGGCAGCTTAGAGGGAGTTGGGGCCAACGTCCTGACTTTC
CAGSLEGVGANVLTF
>.|TRBV6-1|TRBJ1-3|.
TGTGCCAGCAGTGAAAATCAGGGGTCTACTGGAAACACCATATATTTT
CASSENQGSTGNTIYF
>.|TRBV30|TRBJ2-7|TRBD2
TGTGCCTGGAGCTCCGGGGGGGCCTCCTACGAGCAGTACTTC
CAWSSGGASYEQYF
>.|TRBV28|TRBJ1-2|TRBD1
TGTGCCAGCAGTTTCTCCCGATGGGACAGGGGGAGCGGCTACACCTTC
CASSFSRWDRGSGYTF
>.|TRBV19|TRBJ1-1|TRBD1
TGTGCCAGCGCCCGGGACAGGGTTATGAACACTGAAGCTTTCTTT
CASARDRVMNTEAFF
>.|TRBV19|TRBJ1-1|.
TGTGCCAGTAGTATAGTTGAGGAGAACACTGAAGCTTTCTTT
CASSIVEENTEAFF
>.|TRBV6-1|TRBJ2-6|.
TGTGCCAGCACGGTTAGCTCTGGGGCCAACGTCCTGACTTTC
CASTVSSGANVLTF
>.|TRBV7-6|TRBJ2-1|TRBD2
TGTGCCAGCAGCGCGACTAGCGGAAGCTACAATGAGCAGTTCTTC
CASSATSGSYNEQFF
>once|TRBV9|TRBJ2-5|TRBD2
TGTGCCAGCGCCGCGGGGGGCGTTCAAGAGACCCAGTACTTC
CASAAGGVQETQYF
>.|TRBV30|TRBJ1-2|TRBD1
TGTGCCTGGACCCGGGACAGGGCGGGGGGCTACACCTTC
CAWTRDRAGGYTF
>.|TRBV9|TRBJ2-2|TRBD2
TGTGCCAGCATGGGGGGGAGTGTCACCGGGGAGCTGTTTTTT
CASMGGSVTGELFF
>.|TRBV5-1|TRBJ2-5|.
TGCGCCAGCAGCTTGGTCCCTAGCTACGAGACCCAGTACTTC
CASSLVPSYETQYF
>few|TRBV2|TRBJ2-3|TRBD2
TGTGCCAGCGGTGCGGGGGTCACAGATACGCAGTATTTT
CASGAGVTDTQYF
>.|TRBV19|TRBJ1-1|.
TGTGCCAGTGGGGGGGTCACGGTCGGGCTTGAAGCTTTCTTT
CASGGVTVGLEAFF
>.|TRBV6-5|TRBJ2-1|TRBD1
TGTGCCAGCAGCCACGGGACAGACAATGAGCAGTTCTTC
CASSHGTDNEQFF
>.|TRBV5-5|TRBJ2-5|.
TGTGCCAGCAGCCTGAGGACAGTGCAAGAGACCCAGTACTTC
CASSLRTVQETQYF
>medium-sized|TRBV4-3|TRBJ2-1|.
TGCGCCAGCAGCCAAGATCTGGGGGGGCCCGGTGGCAATGAGCAGTTCTTC
CASSQDLGGPGGNEQFF
>.|TRBV28|TRBJ2-7|TRBD2
TGTGCCAGCAGTCCCTCTGGGCGGGGGGCTGGATACGAGCAGTACTTC
CASSPSGRGAGYEQYF
>.|TRBV28|TRBJ1-5|.
TGTGCCAGCAGTTTCTCCCCACTAACACGTCAGCCCCAGCATTTT
CASSFSPLTRQPQHF
>.|TRBV18|TRBJ2-7|.
TGTGCCAGCTCACCAGTTGGCACAGGGATGCACGAGCAGTACTTC
CASSPVGTGMHEQYF
>.|TRBV9|TRBJ1-2|TRBD1
TGTGCCAGCAGCGTTGACGGGACAGGGCGCCTTGGCTACACCTTC
CASSVDGTGRLGYTF
>.|TRBV7-2|TRBJ2-5|.
TGTGCCAGCAGCCCTGGGTCGGCAGGTCAAGAGACCCAGTACTTC
CASSPGSAGQETQYF
>once|TRBV7-2|TRBJ1-5|.
TGTGCCAGCAGCTTAGACAGTAGCAATCAGCCCCAGCATTTT
CASSLDSSNQPQHF
>.|TRBV27|TRBJ2-2|TRBD2
TGTGCCAGCCGAGACGGGGAGGGGATAAACACCGGGGAGCTGTTTTTT
CASRDGEGINTGELFF
>.|TRBV4-2|TRBJ1-5|.
TGTGCCAGCAGCCAAGATGCAAACGGTGCTCAGCCCCAGCATTTT
CASSQDANGAQPQHF
>.|TRBV7-9|TRBJ2-3|TRBD1
TGTGCCAGCAGCCCCCGATTTGGGAAACAGGGGGTCACAGATACGCAGTATTTT
CASSPRFGKQGVTDTQYF
>.|TRBV6-6|TRBJ2-5|TRBD2
TGTGCCAGCAGACCACTAGCGGGGGATCTGGAGACCCAGTACTTC
CASRPLAGDLETQYF
>.|TRBV4-3|TRBJ1-4|.
TGCGCCAGCAGCCACAACGTAGCAACTAATGAAAAACTGTTTTTT
CASSHNVATNEKLFF
>.|TRBV28|TRBJ1-5|.
TGTGCCAGCATACCTCGGGGGTATCAGCCCCAGCATTTT
CASIPRGYQPQHF
>.|TRBV6-1|TRBJ1-2|.
TGTGCCAGCAGTGAATTCGGCCGAACAGGGTTCGGCAACTATGGCTACACCTTC
CASSEFGRTGFGNYGYTF
>.|TRBV5-1|TRBJ2-7|TRBD1
TGCGCCAGCAGTATTGCAGGGGGTATTTACGAGCAGTACTTC
CASSIAGGIYEQYF
>.|TRBV5-1|TRBJ2-1|.
TGCGCCAGCAGCTTCGGAGGGGGGGCCTACAATGAGCAGTTCTTC
CASSFGGGAYNEQFF
>.|TRBV5-6|TRBJ2-1|.
TGTGCCAGCACGAGGCAGAATTTTTACAATGAGCAGTTCTTC
CASTRQNFYNEQFF
>.|TRBV4-3|TRBJ2-7|.
TGCGCCAGCAGCCAAGATATAGGGGACTTTATGCAGTACTTC
CASSQDIGDFMQYF
>few|TRBV15|TRBJ2-1|TRBD1
TGTGCCACCAGCAGGGGACCCGGGACAGGCTACAATGAGCAGTTCTTC
CATSRGPGTGYNEQFF
>.|TRBV29-1|TRBJ2-1|TRBD1
TGCAGCGTTTCAGGGGGTAGCTCCTACAATGAGCAGTTCTTC
CSVSGGSSYNEQFF
>few|TRBV11-2|TRBJ2-7|.
TGTGCCAGCAGATCCAACCGGAGGGGCCCGGGATGGCAGTACTTC
CASRSNRRGPGWQYF
>.|TRBV27|TRBJ2-2|TRBD2
TGTGCCAGCAGTTTATGGCTAGCGGGGCCCGGGGAGCTGTTTTTT
CASSLWLAGPGELFF
>few|TRBV2|TRBJ2-1|TRBD2
TGTGCCAGCAGCTCGACAGCGGGGCACACAAATCAGCAGTTCTTC
CASSSTAGHTNQQFF
>.|TRBV4-1|TRBJ2-2|TRBD2
TGCGCCAGCAGCCAAGTTGGCTATGGCGGGGGGGCGGGCCCCAACACCGGGGAGCTGTTTTTT
CASSQVGYGGGAGPNTGELFF